This record covers a single T cell receptor beta chain. Its target is unknown. Some clones are missing from TCRdb's copy, which holds only in-frame ones; the method was immunoSEQ multiplex PCR. Among fewer than 85,000 clones listed, about 89% were seen once. These data are taken from a study of OX40 agonist ivuxolimab in advanced cancers. Turning to the study itself: An agonistic human IgG2 monoclonal antibody against OX40 (CD134) was given. Participants, roughly 81% male, averaged roughly 60 years of age, ranging from 23 to 79.

Study-wide points: Low levels of normalized T-cell clonal expansion also appeared in some nonresponders.

The receptor was derived from an adult with an advanced solid tumor such as melanoma, head and neck, liver or kidney cancer. The specimen was CD4+ or CD8+ T cells sorted from blood, collected in a trial of the OX40 agonist ivuxolimab.

CDR3: CASSLRMEDSSYEQYF. CDR3 bases: TGTGCCAGCAGCTTACGGATGGAGGACAGTTCCTACGAGCAGTACTTC. This rearrangement joins TRBV7-8 to TRBJ2-7; D may be TRBD1 (6 bases). This CDR3 spans 16 amino acids. CDR1 is SGHVS and CDR2 is FQNEAQ in the germline V gene. With 2 bases removed from V and 1 base from J, the gap between germline ends came to 15 bases.